A selection of T cell receptor beta chains follows, all from one sample in a study of prognosis after radiotherapy for stage I lung cancer. TCRdb called the multiplex PCR reads again in MiXCR, with one record for every CDR3 protein. This sample has 45,000 to 60,000 distinct CDR3 sequences, with about 37% found just once. Here the sequenced sample was PBMCs, taken before or after stereotactic body radiation therapy (not recorded which). The receptor source for this set is a donor over 45 with non-small cell lung cancer. CDR3s include the opening cysteine and the closing phenylalanine or tryptophan.

j_call v_call cdr3_aa
TRBJ2-7 TRBV6-1 CASSPRTGPPEQYF
TRBJ2-5 TRBV4-1 CASSLLLGETQYF
TRBJ2-5 TRBV18 CASSDQAGGPYQETQYF
TRBJ2-2 TRBV12-5 CASGLVPNTGELFF
TRBJ2-3 TRBV7-9 CASGGLAGTSTDTQYF
TRBJ1-6 TRBV27 CASRRQGALNSPLHF
TRBJ1-1 TRBV11-2 CASSLDYWDTEAFF
TRBJ2-1 TRBV5-6 CASSRTGRINEQFF
TRBJ2-5 TRBV5-1 CASSTGQGAQETQYF
TRBJ2-1 TRBV6-1 CASAYSLNEQFF
TRBJ2-5 TRBV7-2 CASSPSGLSKETQYF
TRBJ2-2 TRBV6-2/TRBV6-3 CASNPWTFNTGELFF
TRBJ2-1 TRBV12-5 CASGPSGSRGEQFF
TRBJ2-1 TRBV19 CASNGLAGGDEQFF
TRBJ2-7 TRBV11-2 CASSSGKSSYEQYF
TRBJ2-7 TRBV6-1 CASWTSGASYEQYF
TRBJ1-2 TRBV5-5 CASSLSPGGFVSANYGYTF
TRBJ2-7 TRBV4-3 CASSLVGRYDEQYF
TRBJ1-1 TRBV15 CATSRDRLFEAFF
TRBJ2-3 TRBV6-2/TRBV6-3 CASSLMGTRSGTQYF
TRBJ2-3 TRBV12-3/TRBV12-4 CTSSFSETQYF
TRBJ2-2 TRBV5-6 CASSWGANTGELFF
TRBJ2-2 TRBV20-1 CSLRDRGRGGELFF
TRBJ1-2 TRBV24-1 CATQGTNYGYTF
TRBJ2-1 TRBV20-1 CTLQQGSKNEQFF
TRBJ1-2 TRBV28 CARSPPGSGYNF
TRBJ2-1 TRBV7-9 CASSLIIRFGAHNEQFF
TRBJ1-1 TRBV19 CTSSMGQGSEASF
TRBJ2-7 TRBV7-2 CASSLGRPPKQYF
TRBJ2-3 TRBV18 CASSSRDSTDTQYF
TRBJ2-7 TRBV5-1 CASSRGDSYEQYF
TRBJ2-7 TRBV20-1 CSAETSGTYEQYF
TRBJ1-1 TRBV4-2 CASSQALSMNTEAFF
TRBJ2-1 TRBV7-2 CASSLRRETEQFF
TRBJ2-2 TRBV28 CASSLLAGHTGELFF
TRBJ1-1 TRBV19 CASTPPQRNTEAFF
TRBJ2-7 TRBV20-1 CSARDARVMGNEQYF
TRBJ2-1 TRBV6-2/TRBV6-3 CASPGRENEQFF
TRBJ2-3 TRBV30 CAWRRGQSLSTDTQYF
TRBJ2-7 TRBV9 CASSVDGLAGTPYEQYF
TRBJ1-5 TRBV12-3/TRBV12-4 CASSFTGLPQHF
TRBJ1-5 TRBV30 CAWSAALPNQPQHF